The rows below give T cell receptor beta chains drawn from one sample of a study of T cell responses to AZD1222 COVID-19 vaccine. Using immunoSEQ multiplex PCR, the repertoire was profiled, and TCRdb retains in-frame clones only, with some absent. The sample contains approximately 150,000 clones, roughly nine tenths of which appear only once. The material was peripheral blood, obtained 28 days after the second AZD1222 dose. These TCRs come from an adult who received the AZD1222 COVID-19 vaccine. The CDR3 runs from the conserved cysteine through the conserved F or W. The D gene is left open where the match is weak. The listing skips clone size in some rows; elsewhere it reads once, few, many or a size class.

TRBD2	NA	TRBV11-3	TRBJ2-7	CASSRKLGTSGRSSYEQYF	TGTGCCAGCAGCCGGAAACTCGGGACTAGCGGGAGAAGCTCCTACGAGCAGTACTTC
NA	NA	TRBV10-3	TRBJ2-7	CAISHGTYEQYF	TGTGCCATCAGCCACGGAACCTACGAGCAGTACTTC
NA	NA	TRBV7-8	TRBJ2-3	CASSYDRQPTRLGTQYF	TGTGCCAGCAGTTATGACCGACAACCAACTCGGTTGGGTACGCAGTATTTT
NA	NA	TRBV28	TRBJ1-4	CASSLWGTLEKLFF	TGTGCCAGCAGTTTATGGGGGACCCTAGAAAAACTGTTTTTT
NA	NA	TRBV6-1	TRBJ1-5	CASSDTYFQPQHF	TGTGCCAGCAGTGATACCTATTTTCAGCCCCAGCATTTT
NA	NA	TRBV11-2	TRBJ2-1	CASSLLYGLLEAFF	TGTGCCAGCAGCTTATTGTACGGTCTACTTGAAGCCTTCTTC
NA	NA	TRBV5-1	TRBJ1-1	CASSPETGEAFF	TGCGCCAGCAGCCCCGAAACGGGAGAAGCTTTCTTT
TRBD1	NA	TRBV6-5	TRBJ2-7	CASSYLGGRGPYEQYF	TGTGCCAGCAGTTACCTCGGTGGCAGGGGGCCCTACGAGCAGTACTTC
NA	NA	TRBV18	TRBJ1-5	CASSSGENQPQHF	TGTGCCAGCTCATCGGGGGAAAATCAGCCCCAGCATTTT
NA	once	TRBV10-3	TRBJ2-3	CAISRLGDQGTDTQYF	TGTGCCATCAGTCGGTTAGGGGACCAGGGCACAGATACGCAGTATTTT
NA	NA	TRBV4-3	TRBJ2-1	CASSQGGVEQFF	TGCGCCAGCAGCCAGGGCGGAGTAGAGCAGTTCTTC
NA	NA	TRBV7-2	TRBJ2-1	CASSLSPGGGYEQFF	TGTGCCAGCAGCTTGTCTCCAGGGGGAGGTTATGAGCAGTTCTTC
NA	NA	TRBV18	TRBJ1-3	CASSPVGVAGNTIYF	TGTGCCAGCTCACCTGTGGGGGTCGCTGGAAACACCATATATTTT
NA	NA	TRBV10-3	TRBJ2-1	CAIRPDRDNEQFF	TGTGCCATCAGGCCGGACAGAGACAATGAGCAGTTCTTC
TRBD1	NA	TRBV4-3	TRBJ1-6	CASSQDRTGVSSSYNSPLHF	TGCGCCAGCAGCCAAGACCGAACAGGGGTTTCGAGCTCCTATAATTCACCCCTCCACTTT
NA	NA	TRBV11-2	TRBJ1-5	CASSLAGNPNQPQHF	TGTGCCAGCAGCTTAGCGGGGAACCCAAATCAGCCCCAGCATTTT
NA	NA	TRBV28	TRBJ1-5	CASSDDLGREDQHF	TGTGCCAGCAGCGATGACCTAGGCAGGGAAGACCAGCATTTT
NA	NA	TRBV11-2	TRBJ2-7	CASSLGDVPYEQYF	TGTGCCAGCAGCTTAGGGGATGTACCCTACGAGCAGTACTTC
NA	NA	TRBV11-2	TRBJ2-1	CASSLDYYYNEQFF	TGTGCCAGCAGCTTAGACTATTACTACAATGAGCAGTTCTTC
TRBD2	NA	TRBV7-9	TRBJ2-3	CASSPTSGTDTQYF	TGTGCCAGCAGCCCGACTAGCGGCACGGATACGCAGTATTTT
NA	NA	TRBV24-1	TRBJ2-1	CATSLFDEQFF	TGTGCCACCAGTCTTTTTGATGAGCAGTTCTTC
TRBD1	NA	TRBV30	TRBJ2-7	CAWSVDRVTYEQYF	TGTGCCTGGAGTGTTGACAGGGTGACCTACGAGCAGTACTTC
NA	NA	TRBV3-1/TRBV3-2	TRBJ2-1	CASSQARDSSNNEQFF	TGTGCCAGCAGCCAAGCCCGGGACTCCAGCAACAATGAGCAGTTCTTC
NA	few	TRBV27	TRBJ1-6	CASSLKVDSPLHF	TGTGCCAGCAGCCTCAAAGTGGATTCACCCCTCCACTTT
NA	NA	TRBV6-6	TRBJ2-7	CASSSNREGQYF	TGTGCCAGCAGCTCTAACAGGGAGGGGCAGTACTTC
NA	NA	TRBV7-3	TRBJ2-3	CASSLDSDSTDTQYF	TGTGCCAGCAGCTTAGACTCCGACAGCACAGATACGCAGTATTTT
NA	NA	TRBV14	TRBJ2-1	CASSQDTGQLWGWQFF	TGTGCCAGCAGCCAAGATACGGGACAACTGTGGGGGTGGCAGTTCTTC
TRBD1	once	TRBV18	TRBJ2-1	CASSLGQNNEQFF	TGTGCCAGCTCACTGGGACAGAACAATGAGCAGTTCTTC
TRBD1	NA	TRBV6-5	TRBJ2-2	CASRRTGGTGELFF	TGTGCCAGCAGACGAACAGGGGGCACGGGGGAGCTGTTTTTT
TRBD1	NA	TRBV10-2	TRBJ1-5	CASSEQGGNQPQHF	TGCGCCAGCAGTGAGCAGGGGGGGAATCAGCCCCAGCATTTT
NA	NA	TRBV4-2	TRBJ1-5	CASSLDSSNQPQHF	TGTGCCAGCAGCCTCGACAGTTCCAATCAGCCCCAGCATTTT
TRBD1	few	TRBV6-6	TRBJ1-2	CASSYLTGGGYGYTF	TGTGCCAGCAGTTACCTGACAGGGGGAGGATATGGCTACACCTTC
NA	NA	TRBV30	TRBJ1-5	CAWKPGPHSNQPQHF	TGTGCCTGGAAGCCGGGACCGCATAGCAATCAGCCCCAGCATTTT
NA	NA	TRBV14	TRBJ2-1	CASSPYGGNEQFF	TGTGCCAGCAGCCCCTATGGGGGCAATGAGCAGTTCTTC
NA	NA	TRBV24-1	TRBJ2-7	CATSDLGAEQYF	TGTGCCACCAGTGACCTAGGAGCCGAGCAGTACTTC
TRBD1	NA	TRBV7-9	TRBJ1-6	CASSPTGGNSPLHF	TGTGCCAGCAGCCCGACAGGGGGGAATTCACCCCTCCACTTT
TRBD2	NA	TRBV19	TRBJ2-3	CASSLWTVGLAGNTDTQYF	TGTGCCAGTAGTCTATGGACCGTCGGACTAGCGGGGAACACAGATACGCAGTATTTT
NA	NA	TRBV9	TRBJ2-1	CASSVTGFYNEQFF	TGTGCCAGCAGCGTGACGGGGTTCTACAATGAGCAGTTCTTC
TRBD2	NA	TRBV20-1	TRBJ2-7	CSASPIGAGGPVSHEQYF	TGCAGTGCTAGTCCCATCGGGGCGGGAGGGCCAGTATCTCACGAGCAGTACTTC
NA	NA	TRBV4-3	TRBJ1-5	CASSQDKGIGQPQHF	TGCGCCAGCAGCCAAGATAAGGGTATAGGTCAGCCCCAGCATTTT
NA	NA	TRBV6-6	TRBJ2-2	CASRLGTGEVGELFF	TGTGCCAGCAGGCTCGGGACTGGAGAAGTGGGGGAGCTGTTTTTT
TRBD2	NA	TRBV6-2/TRBV6-3	TRBJ2-1	CASSRGLAESSYNEQFF	TGTGCCAGCAGCCGGGGACTAGCGGAGAGCTCCTACAATGAGCAGTTCTTC